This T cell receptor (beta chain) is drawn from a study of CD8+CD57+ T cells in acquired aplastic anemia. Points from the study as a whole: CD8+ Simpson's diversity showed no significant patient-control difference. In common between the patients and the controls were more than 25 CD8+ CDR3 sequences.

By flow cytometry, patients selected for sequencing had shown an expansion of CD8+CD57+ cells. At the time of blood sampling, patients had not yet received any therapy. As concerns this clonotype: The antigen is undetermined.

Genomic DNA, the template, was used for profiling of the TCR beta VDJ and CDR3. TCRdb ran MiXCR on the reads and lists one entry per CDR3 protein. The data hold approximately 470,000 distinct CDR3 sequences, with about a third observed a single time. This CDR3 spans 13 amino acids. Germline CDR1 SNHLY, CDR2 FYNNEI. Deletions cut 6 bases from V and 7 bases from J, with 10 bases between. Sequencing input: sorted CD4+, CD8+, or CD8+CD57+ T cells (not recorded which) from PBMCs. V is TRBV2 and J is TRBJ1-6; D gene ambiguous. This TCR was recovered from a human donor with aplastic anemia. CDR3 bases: TGTGCCAGCAGAACAACGGAGAATTCACCCCTCCACTTT. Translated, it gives CASRTTENSPLHF. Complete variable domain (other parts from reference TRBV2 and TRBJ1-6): EPEVTQTPSHQVTQMGQEVILRCVPISNHLYFYWYRQILGQKVEFLVSFYNNEISEKSEIFDDQFSVERPDGSNFTLKIRSTKLEDSAMYFCASRTTENSPLHFGNGTRLTVT.